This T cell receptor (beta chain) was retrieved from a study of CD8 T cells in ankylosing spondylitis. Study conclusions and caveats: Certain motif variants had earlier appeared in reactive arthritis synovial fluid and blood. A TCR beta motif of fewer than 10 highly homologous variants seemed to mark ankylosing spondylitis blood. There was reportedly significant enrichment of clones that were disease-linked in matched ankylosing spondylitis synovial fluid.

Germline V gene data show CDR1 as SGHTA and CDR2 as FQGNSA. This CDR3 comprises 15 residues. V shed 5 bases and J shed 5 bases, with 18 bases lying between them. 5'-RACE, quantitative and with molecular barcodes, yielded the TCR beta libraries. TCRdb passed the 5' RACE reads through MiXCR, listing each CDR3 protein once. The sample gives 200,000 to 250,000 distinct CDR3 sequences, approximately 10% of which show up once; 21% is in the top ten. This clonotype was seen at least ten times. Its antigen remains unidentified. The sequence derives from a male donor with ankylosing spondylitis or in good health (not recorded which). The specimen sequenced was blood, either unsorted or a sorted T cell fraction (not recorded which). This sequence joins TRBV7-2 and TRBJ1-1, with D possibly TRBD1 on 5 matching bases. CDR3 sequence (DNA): TGTGCCAGCAGCGCCCCACCTAGGGGAGCGACTGAAGCTTTCTTT. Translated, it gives CASSAPPRGATEAFF.